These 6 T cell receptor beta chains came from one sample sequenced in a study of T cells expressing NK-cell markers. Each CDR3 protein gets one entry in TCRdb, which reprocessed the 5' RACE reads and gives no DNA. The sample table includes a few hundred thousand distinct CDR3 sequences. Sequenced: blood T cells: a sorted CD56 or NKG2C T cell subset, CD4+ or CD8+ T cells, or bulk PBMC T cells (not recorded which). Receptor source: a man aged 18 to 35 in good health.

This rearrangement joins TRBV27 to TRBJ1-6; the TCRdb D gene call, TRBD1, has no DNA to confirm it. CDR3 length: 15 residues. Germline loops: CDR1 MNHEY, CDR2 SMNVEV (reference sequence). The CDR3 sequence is CASHPTGQGHSPLHF.

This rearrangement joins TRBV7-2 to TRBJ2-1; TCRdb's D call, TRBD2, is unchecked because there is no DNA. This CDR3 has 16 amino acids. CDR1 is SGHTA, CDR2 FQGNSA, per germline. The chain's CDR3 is CASSLVVGLAGTDTFF.

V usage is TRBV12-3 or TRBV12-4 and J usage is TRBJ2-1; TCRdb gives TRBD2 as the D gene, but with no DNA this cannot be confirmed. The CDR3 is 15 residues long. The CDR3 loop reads CASHELAGAYNEQFF.

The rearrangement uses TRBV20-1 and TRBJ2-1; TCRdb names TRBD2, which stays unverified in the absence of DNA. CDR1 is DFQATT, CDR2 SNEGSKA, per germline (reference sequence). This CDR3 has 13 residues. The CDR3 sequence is CSANREWDNEQFF.

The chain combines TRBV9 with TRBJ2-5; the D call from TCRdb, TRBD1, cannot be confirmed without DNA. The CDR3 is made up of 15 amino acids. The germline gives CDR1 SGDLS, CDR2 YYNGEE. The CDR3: CASSLGGRGTETQYF.

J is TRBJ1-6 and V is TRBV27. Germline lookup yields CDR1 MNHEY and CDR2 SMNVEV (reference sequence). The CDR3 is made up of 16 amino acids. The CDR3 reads CASSPTHRRGNSPLHF.